This T cell receptor (beta chain) was found in a study of blood T cell repertoires in COVID-19 (dated by TCRdb to about 2020). About the investigation overall: Collaborator samples came from the United States, Italy and Spain and covered acute and convalescent phases of COVID-19. The samples were drawn from the first 160 participants of the ongoing ImmuneRACE study and from some 1,300 subjects provided by 6 global collaborators. Deeply sampled blood TCRbeta repertoires from subjects exposed to, actively infected with, or recovered from COVID-19 were included in the dataset. The repertoires were released in a freely available public database intended as a resource for research on the immune response to SARS-CoV-2. Where available, HLA class I and class II types were obtained from metadata supplied by the sample provider rather than from assay-based typing. Nearly every sample came with metadata listing a de-identified subject ID, COVID-19 status, age in years and sex. The material from the prospective study consisted of cDNA or gDNA derived from T cells, B-cell-depleted T cells, or PBMCs. What the study reported, not specific to this receptor: The amount of clinical and demographic metadata varied by source and participant and was provided uncurated.

V is shortened by 0 bases, J by 6 bases, and the region joining them spans 12 bases. From the cysteine through the phenylalanine, the CDR3 covers 15 amino acids. Only the CDR3 part of the read is kept: 45 bases, read in frame from the first base. CDR1 and CDR2 were assigned from the germline V gene (reference sequence) as LNHDA and SQIVND. In the prospective study, participants were about 18 to 95 years old, resided in about two dozen geographic areas of the United States, and were enrolled through a virtual design. Cohort assignment in the prospective study relied on participant-reported clinical history from a screening survey and a study questionnaire. Exposed participants were defined as having been in contact with someone with a PCR-confirmed or clinician-diagnosed COVID-19 case within 2 weeks of study entry. In the prospective study, whole blood, serum and a nasopharyngeal or oropharyngeal swab were collected from each participant by mobile phlebotomists. Additional blood draws and questionnaires over an approximately 2-month period could optionally be provided by prospective study participants. Blood samples from the prospective study were shipped frozen or at room temperature prior to DNA extraction.

This clone was seen only a few times. Its binding antigen is unknown. Within one base of it there is no much larger clone, and no base qualities were kept. The immunoSEQ Assay, a bias-controlled multiplex PCR, was used to amplify TCRbeta CDR3 regions from genomic DNA. The study's processing was this. The number of nucleated cells in each sample was estimated from the amplification of reference gene primers within the assay. To quantify the absolute abundance of each unique TCRbeta CDR3 rearrangement, sequence reads were collapsed and filtered. For each sample, productive Simpson clonality was calculated by taking the square root of Simpson's diversity index across productive rearrangements. Here the immuneACCESS table is served through TCRdb, limited to in-frame sequences with V and J called. Missing clones are a known gap in these copies; in checked studies unresolved V genes cover under half, and the rest lacks a known reason. That table is the source of V, J and clone size, and D and trimming were worked out from the DNA. The sample table lists approximately 270,000 clones, around 90% of them with a count of one. The ten largest clones capture around 2.8% of the sample.

The clonotype was recovered from a middle-aged man who had been exposed to COVID-19. The specimen sequenced was PBMCs or T cells enriched from blood (not recorded which). This chain joins TRBV19 to TRBJ2-1; too little of a D gene remains to name it. CDR3 region: CASSIDRRLRNEQFF. The nucleotide sequence is given as TGTGCCAGTAGTATAGATAGGCGGCTTCGCAATGAGCAGTTCTTC.